This TCR beta chain is drawn from a study of sequential checkpoint blockade in melanoma. Background on the study: After both sequences, patients received maintenance nivolumab.

Only in-frame clones appear in the TCRdb table, and some are missing; sequencing was by immunoSEQ multiplex PCR. The table lists approximately 22,000 clones, 65% to 75% of them singletons. In germline, CDR1 is ENHRY, CDR2 SYGVKD. Trimming removed 5 bases at V and 3 bases at J, with 14 bases between. The CDR3 is made up of 16 amino acids. The treatment: randomized to nivolumab then ipilimumab (arm A) or the reverse (arm B). By proportion, this clone is medium-sized. Sequenced material: CD8+ T cells sorted from blood (inferred from file names), taken from a patient given nivolumab and ipilimumab in sequence. The receptor comes from a human donor with melanoma. This sequence joins TRBV10-3 and TRBJ2-6, with D perhaps matching TRBD1 (6 bases). The CDR3 bases are TGTGCCATCAGTAGGCCTTCAGGGGATGGGGCCAACGTCCTGACTTTC. Translating gives CAISRPSGDGANVLTF.